The 31 T cell receptor beta chains below come from one sample, sequenced in a study of cytomegalovirus exposure and HLA in healthy donors. PCR used 60 Vbeta primers and 13 Jbeta primers. Here immunoSEQ multiplex PCR was the method, and the copy in TCRdb shows in-frame clones only, minus some. Among more than 95,000 clones listed, around 61% were seen once. Sequencing was carried out using PBMCs. Receptors were obtained from a woman aged 50 to 60 in good health and CMV-seronegative.

CDR3 DNA sequence: TGTGCCAGCAGTACAAGCAATCAGCCCCAGCATTTT. It is translated as CASSTSNQPQHF. The chain joins TRBV28 to TRBJ1-5; no clear D. The CDR3 totals 12 residues. In germline, CDR1 is MDHEN, CDR2 SYDVKM. Trimming stripped 5 bases from V and 1 base from J, with 3 bases between.

The V call is TRBV5-1, the J call TRBJ2-5, with D possibly being TRBD2 (6 bases). There are 14 residues in the CDR3. Germline CDR1 and CDR2: SGHRS and YFSETQ. Trimming took 4 bases from V and 2 from J, leaving 12 bases between them. The CDR3 nucleotides are TGCGCCAGCAGCGACCCGGGACTGCAAGAGACCCAGTACTTC. Translation gives CASSDPGLQETQYF.

The chain is built from TRBV5-6 and TRBJ2-6, with no clear D. Germline V lookup: CDR1 SGHDT, CDR2 YYEEEE. CDR3 length equals 17 residues. V lost 2 bases and J 5 bases, leaving 17 bases between the germline ends. CDR3 protein: CASSFAGPPIRANVLTF. CDR3 DNA sequence: TGTGCCAGCAGCTTCGCAGGTCCCCCTATCCGGGCCAACGTCCTGACTTTC.

The chain links TRBV7-9 to TRBJ1-1; D not certain. V lost 0 bases and J 6 bases, leaving 11 bases between the germline ends. This CDR3 is built from 14 residues. Germline V CDR1 and CDR2: SEHNR, FQNEAQ (reference sequence). CDR3 DNA sequence: TGTGCCAGCAGCTTAGCGCACGGGAGGCCTGAAGCTTTCTTT. Its protein is CASSLAHGRPEAFF.

This clone was detected once. The rearrangement uses TRBV6-6 and TRBJ1-2; D may be TRBD1 (6 bases). Germline V gives CDR1 MNHNY, CDR2 SVGAGI (reference sequence). The CDR3 runs to 15 residues. Trimming left V 7 bases short and J 2 bases short, with 17 bases between. Here the CDR3 DNA reads TGTGCCAGCACCCGAGGGGCAGGGGCAAACTATGGCTACACCTTC. Protein: CASTRGAGANYGYTF.

The chain has TRBV7-9 and TRBJ2-7; 7 nucleotides agree with TRBD1. The CDR3 is 15 amino acids. Germline CDR1 is SEHNR and CDR2 is FQNEAQ (reference sequence). Trimming took 6 bases from V and 1 from J; bases not matched to a gene: 9. This chain's CDR3 is CASSSRQGISYEQYF. CDR3 sequence (DNA): TGTGCCAGCAGTTCACGACAGGGTATTTCCTACGAGCAGTACTTC.

The J gene is TRBJ2-7, the V gene TRBV19; no clear D gene. Per the germline V gene, CDR1 is LNHDA and CDR2 is SQIVND (reference sequence). This CDR3 region has 13 residues. Trimming left V 5 bases short and J 0 bases short, with 8 bases between. The CDR3 bases are TGTGCCAGTAGTGACAAGAGCTCCTACGAGCAGTACTTC. This gives the protein CASSDKSSYEQYF. The complete variable domain, with remaining parts taken from reference TRBV19 and TRBJ2-7, reads DGGITQSPKYLFRKEGQNVTLSCEQNLNHDAMYWYRQDPGQGLRLIYYSQIVNDFQKGDIAEGYSVSREKKESFPLTVTSAQKNPTAFYLCASSDKSSYEQYFGPGTRLTVT.

The rearrangement links TRBV6-4 to TRBJ2-1; 9 bases map to TRBD2. V lost 4 bases and J lost 6; bases outside the gene matches: 10. Germline V gene data show CDR1 as MRHNA and CDR2 as SNTAGT. This CDR3 contains 16 residues. CDR3 bases: TGTGCCAGCAGTGCCTCGCGGGAGGGCCCGATCAATGAGCAGTTCTTC. This translates into CASSASREGPINEQFF.

V gene TRBV7-2 combines with J gene TRBJ2-3, with 10 nucleotides matching TRBD1. The junction had 3 bases not matched to a gene; V was cut back by 5 bases and J by 4 bases. The CDR3 spans 14 residues. Germline CDR1 SGHTA, CDR2 FQGNSA. CDR3 sequence (DNA): TGTGCCAGCAGCCGTGGACAGGGGGCAGATACGCAGTATTTT. This gives the protein CASSRGQGADTQYF. Full variable domain (remainder filled in from reference TRBV7-2 and TRBJ2-3): GAGVSQSPSNKVTEKGKDVELRCDPISGHTALYWYRQSLGQGLEFLIYFQGNSAPDKSGLPSDRFSAERTGGSVSTLTIQRTQQEDSAVYLCASSRGQGADTQYFGPGTRLTVL.

V usage is TRBV14 and J usage is TRBJ2-1; D is uncertain. Germline values: CDR1 SGHDN, CDR2 FVKESK. This CDR3 is built from 16 residues. The V end lost 0 bases, the J end lost 6 bases, and 15 bases lay between the germline ends. The CDR3: CASSQDLFSRLNEQFF. The CDR3 region has the DNA TGTGCCAGCAGCCAAGATCTTTTTTCGAGGCTCAATGAGCAGTTCTTC. The full variable domain, completed using reference TRBV14 and TRBJ2-1, is EAGVTQFPSHSVIEKGQTVTLRCDPISGHDNLYWYRRVMGKEIKFLLHFVKESKQDESGMPNNRFLAERTGGTYSTLKVQPAELEDSGVYFCASSQDLFSRLNEQFFGPGTRLTVL.

In this sample, this clone turned up a few times. This chain uses TRBV13 with TRBJ2-5; 8 bases map to TRBD2. The CDR3 extends over 16 amino acids. CDR1 PRHDT and CDR2 FYEKMQ come from the germline V gene (reference sequence). The trim removed 1 base at V and 1 base at J, leaving 5 bases unmatched. This CDR3 is CASSLAQTSGQETQYF. The DNA of the CDR3 is TGTGCCAGCAGCTTAGCCCAAACTAGCGGCCAAGAGACCCAGTACTTC.

The rearrangement links TRBV29-1 to TRBJ1-1, with a tentative D call TRBD1 (5 bases). The CDR3 spans 12 residues. With 7 bases removed from V and 3 bases from J, the gap between germline ends came to 12 bases. Germline V lookup: CDR1 SQVTM, CDR2 ANQGSEA. The DNA for the CDR3 is TGCAGCGGCAGGGTGTGGGACACTGAAGCTTTCTTT. Translated, it gives CSGRVWDTEAFF.

The chain has TRBV5-1 and TRBJ2-1; D call uncertain. Germline CDR1 and CDR2: SGHRS and YFSETQ. This CDR3 spans 14 amino acids. Trimming took off 4 bases at V and 7 bases at J, with 15 bases between the two ends. In nucleotides, the CDR3 is TGCGCCAGCAGCCGACTCGAAAACGGGAATGAGCAGTTCTTC. This codes for CASSRLENGNEQFF.

The V call is TRBV29-1, the J call TRBJ1-5; 10 nucleotides agree with TRBD1. With V trimmed by 3 bases and J by 5 bases, 4 bases remained unmatched. Germline CDR1 SQVTM, CDR2 ANQGSEA. This CDR3 spans 14 amino acids. CDR3 region: CSVDADRGHQPQHF. The CDR3 region has the DNA TGCAGCGTTGACGCAGACAGGGGGCATCAGCCCCAGCATTTT.

This clone was observed a few times. The gene calls are TRBV15 and TRBJ2-1; 9 positions match TRBD1. This CDR3 is built from 16 residues. Germline values: CDR1 LNHNV, CDR2 YYDKDF (reference sequence). J was trimmed by 3 bases and V by 1 base; bases with no gene match: 4. The CDR3 sequence: CATSRVGTGSYNEQFF. The CDR3 DNA reads TGTGCCACCAGCAGAGTCGGGACAGGGAGCTACAATGAGCAGTTCTTC. The entire variable domain, with the rest obtained from reference TRBV15 and TRBJ2-1, is as follows: DAMVIQNPRYQVTQFGKPVTLSCSQTLNHNVMYWYQQKSSQAPKLLFHYYDKDFNNEADTPDNFQSRRPNTSFCFLDIRSPGLGDTAMYLCATSRVGTGSYNEQFFGPGTRLTVL.

This chain links TRBV5-6 with TRBJ2-6; D possibly corresponds to TRBD2 (6 bases). Germline CDR1 is SGHDT and CDR2 is YYEEEE. V was pared by 4 bases and J by 2 bases, with 10 bases between. The CDR3 is 15 amino acids. CDR3 nucleotide sequence: TGTGCCAGCAGCCTCGGGAGTACTGGGGCCAACGTCCTGACTTTC. Its translation: CASSLGSTGANVLTF.

About this clone: One junction end disagrees with the germline gene, perhaps due to a read error. This chain connects TRBV7-3 to TRBJ2-5, with D tentatively TRBD2 (5 bases). From germline, CDR1 is SGHTA and CDR2 FQGTGA. This CDR3 region has 15 residues. For the CDR3, the DNA is TGTGCCAGCAGCTTCAAGGGAGTAAACCACGAGACCCAGTACTTC. It codes for CASSFKGVNHETQYF. Full variable domain (rest looked up from reference TRBV7-3 and TRBJ2-5): GAGVSQTPSNKVTEKGKYVELRCDPISGHTALYWYRQSLGQGPEFLIYFQGTGAADDSGLPNDRFFAVRPEGSVSTLKIQRTERGDSAVYLCASSFKGVNHETQYFGPGTRLLVL.

This clone was seen just once. The chain recombines TRBV5-4 with TRBJ2-3, with TRBD2 as a possible D gene (5 bases). This CDR3 contains 14 residues. The germline V gene has CDR1 SGHNT and CDR2 YYREEE (reference sequence). V was clipped by 1 base and J by 6 bases, with 12 bases between them. This CDR3 is CASSLYNGKDTQYF. In DNA, the CDR3 is TGTGCCAGCAGCTTGTATAACGGGAAGGATACGCAGTATTTT.

The sample holds a few counts of this clone. V is TRBV18 and J is TRBJ2-7; no reliable D call. The CDR3 totals 14 residues. Germline loops: CDR1 KGHSH, CDR2 LQKENI. V lost 4 bases to trimming and J lost 1 base, with 11 bases between them. The DNA of the CDR3 is TGTGCCAGCTCACTCACTGAACGATCCTACGAGCAGTACTTC. Translating gives CASSLTERSYEQYF.

The V and J genes are TRBV7-2 and TRBJ2-3; the D gene is possibly TRBD2 (6 bases). The CDR3 has 14 residues. The germline CDR1 and CDR2 sequences are SGHTA and FQGNSA. V lost 6 bases, J lost 2 bases, and 12 bases lay in between. The CDR3 is CASRPGTLTDTQYF. The DNA of the CDR3 is TGTGCCAGCAGACCCGGGACTCTCACAGATACGCAGTATTTT.

The chain is built from TRBV28 and TRBJ2-7; 7 nucleotides agree with TRBD1. The CDR3 has 14 residues. Germline values: CDR1 MDHEN, CDR2 SYDVKM. V lost 3 bases, J lost 3 bases, and 5 bases stayed unmatched. The CDR3 here is CASSLARGYYEQYF. The CDR3 bases are TGTGCCAGCAGTTTGGCCAGGGGGTACTACGAGCAGTACTTC.

The chain combines TRBV6-1 with TRBJ2-7; D is unclear. The CDR3 extends over 13 amino acids. Trimming removed 1 base at V and 7 bases at J, with 11 bases between. Per germline, CDR1 MNHNS and CDR2 SASEGT. As DNA, the CDR3 is TGTGCCAGCAGTGAAGGAGAGCCGCGAGAGCAGTACTTC. This sequence encodes CASSEGEPREQYF.

V is TRBV4-2 and J is TRBJ1-2, with TRBD1 matching 9 bases. The CDR3 has 16 amino acids. The germline CDR1 and CDR2 sequences are LGHNA and YNFKEQ. J lost 4 bases, V lost 1 base, and 7 bases had no gene match. The CDR3 region has the DNA TGTGCCAGCAGCCAAGCTTTGGGACAGGGAGGCTATGGCTACACCTTC. Amino acid sequence: CASSQALGQGGYGYTF.

Only a few counts were recorded for this clone. The rearrangement uses TRBV28 and TRBJ2-1; 10 bases fit TRBD2. Germline V CDR1 and CDR2: MDHEN, SYDVKM. The trim removed 2 bases at V and 8 bases at J, leaving 15 bases unmatched. The length of the CDR3 is 18 residues. CDR3 sequence reads: CASSLNPPLAGGRDEQFF. Written as DNA, the CDR3 is TGTGCCAGCAGTTTAAACCCTCCCTTAGCGGGAGGCCGGGATGAGCAGTTCTTC.

The chain links TRBV29-1 to TRBJ2-3; 9 bases map to TRBD2. Trimming took 6 bases from V and 0 from J; bases not matched to a gene: 10. The CDR3 has 16 amino acids. The germline gives CDR1 SQVTM, CDR2 ANQGSEA. The CDR3 DNA follows: TGCAGCGTACTGGGGCGGCGGGGGGGGAGCACAGATACGCAGTATTTT. Residues: CSVLGRRGGSTDTQYF.

The chain combines TRBV7-9 with TRBJ2-1; 8 bases match TRBD2. The CDR3 consists of 14 residues. From germline, CDR1 is SEHNR and CDR2 FQNEAQ (reference sequence). The junction had 10 bases not matched to a gene; V was cut back by 7 bases and J by 8 bases. This CDR3 reads CASNFGAGAHEQFF. The DNA for the CDR3 is TGTGCCAGCAACTTCGGAGCGGGGGCCCATGAGCAGTTCTTC.

This clone was observed a handful of times. J is TRBJ2-5 and V is TRBV9; D is possibly TRBD1 (5 bases). The V gene's germline CDR1 is SGDLS and CDR2 YYNGEE. V lost 0 bases to trimming and J lost 3 bases, with 9 bases between them. This CDR3 comprises 14 residues. CDR3 loop: CASSVGQGKETQYF. In DNA form, the CDR3 reads TGTGCCAGCAGCGTAGGGCAGGGAAAAGAGACCCAGTACTTC. The full variable domain, completed using reference TRBV9 and TRBJ2-5, is DSGVTQTPKHLITATGQRVTLRCSPRSGDLSVYWYQQSLDQGLQFLIQYYNGEERAKGNILERFSAQQFPDLHSELNLSSLELGDSALYFCASSVGQGKETQYFGPGTRLLVL.

The chain combines TRBV5-1 with TRBJ2-5; D possibly corresponds to TRBD1 (6 bases). Trimming removed 7 bases from V and 6 bases from J, with 22 bases in between. CDR1 SGHRS and CDR2 YFSETQ come from the germline V gene. There are 15 residues in the CDR3. The CDR3 coding sequence is TGCGCCAGCGGCACGTTGGGGGCCGGTGATAAGACCCAGTACTTC. Its protein product is CASGTLGAGDKTQYF.

The V call is TRBV5-1, the J call TRBJ2-3, with D possibly being TRBD2 (5 bases). The V gene's germline CDR1 is SGHRS and CDR2 YFSETQ. CDR3 size: 14 residues. Deletions cut 0 bases from V and 2 bases from J, with 7 bases between. CDR3 amino acids: CASSLVSVTDTQYF. In DNA form, the CDR3 reads TGCGCCAGCAGCTTGGTTAGCGTCACAGATACGCAGTATTTT.

This clone was counted between two and nine times. The V and J genes are TRBV4-1 and TRBJ2-5, with 11 positions matching TRBD1. The CDR3 covers 15 residues. Germline CDR1 is MGHRA and CDR2 is YSYEKL. V lost 1 base, J lost 7 bases, and 5 bases stayed unmatched. The CDR3 here is CASSQGAGQGVTQYF. The CDR3 DNA reads as TGCGCCAGCAGCCAAGGGGCGGGACAGGGGGTGACCCAGTACTTC.

The chain recombines TRBV5-1 with TRBJ2-7; 7 nucleotides line up with TRBD1. Looked up from germline, CDR1 is SGHRS and CDR2 is YFSETQ. After removal of 7 bases from V and 0 bases from J, the junction contained 7 bases not matched to a gene. This CDR3 region has 14 residues. This CDR3 reads CASCPTGSSYEQYF. DNA for the CDR3: TGCGCCAGCTGTCCGACAGGGTCCTCCTACGAGCAGTACTTC.